This paragraph reports one TCR beta chain. Libraries were prepared by immunoSEQ multiplex PCR; TCRdb keeps only in-frame clonotypes and omits some of them. The table shows about 480,000 clones, with 89% occurring only once. These data belong to a study of blood T cell repertoires in COVID-19. In the study overall: COVID-19 samples from acute and convalescent phases originated in the United States, Italy and Spain.

Seattle researchers signed up patients amid active infection and tracked them longitudinally. The sequencing input was peripheral blood. This receptor was obtained from a man in his late teens or twenties with COVID-19, enrolled during active disease.

CDR3 in amino acids: CASSFLLAGESDEQYF. CDR3 bases: TGTGCCAGCAGCTTCTTGCTGGCGGGAGAATCGGACGAGCAGTACTTC. The gene calls are TRBV11-3 and TRBJ2-7; 7 bases map to TRBD2. There are 16 residues in the CDR3. Unmatched junction bases numbered 13, after V lost 3 bases and J lost 5 bases. Germline lookup yields CDR1 SGHNT and CDR2 YENEEA.